This T cell receptor beta chain was sequenced during a study of Graves' ophthalmopathy and Graves' hyperthyroidism. This clonotype was observed at least ten times. The CDR3 has 15 amino acids. Germline V lookup: CDR1 MGHDK, CDR2 SYGVNS. V lost 8 bases, J lost 6 bases, and 10 bases stayed unmatched. Patients with other autoimmune diseases, uncontrolled infections, pregnancy or lactation were excluded. The TCR beta CDR3 regions underwent amplification from RNA transcripts. HTBI primers were employed in first-round RT-PCR, then a second-round multiplex PCR followed. Each CDR3 protein gets one entry after TCRdb re-called the multiplex PCR reads with MiXCR. The sample lists about 740,000 distinct CDR3 sequences; approximately 40% were seen once.

The receptor was isolated from an adult man with Graves' ophthalmopathy. The J gene is TRBJ2-2, the V gene TRBV25-1, with 9 bases that match TRBD1. Source material: peripheral blood. The CDR3: CASGGTGLLPGELFF. In nucleotides, the CDR3 is TGTGCCAGCGGAGGGACAGGGTTGTTACCCGGGGAGCTGTTTTTT.